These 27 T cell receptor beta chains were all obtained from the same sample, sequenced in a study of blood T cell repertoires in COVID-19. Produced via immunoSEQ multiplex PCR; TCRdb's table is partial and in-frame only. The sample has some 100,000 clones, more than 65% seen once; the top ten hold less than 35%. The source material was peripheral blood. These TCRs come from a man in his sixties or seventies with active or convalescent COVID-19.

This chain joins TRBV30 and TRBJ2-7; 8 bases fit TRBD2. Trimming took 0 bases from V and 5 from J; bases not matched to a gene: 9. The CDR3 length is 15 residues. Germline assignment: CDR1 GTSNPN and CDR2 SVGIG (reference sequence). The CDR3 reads CAWSVPGSGTNEQYF. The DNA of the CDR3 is TGTGCCTGGAGTGTACCGGGTAGCGGGACTAACGAGCAGTACTTC.

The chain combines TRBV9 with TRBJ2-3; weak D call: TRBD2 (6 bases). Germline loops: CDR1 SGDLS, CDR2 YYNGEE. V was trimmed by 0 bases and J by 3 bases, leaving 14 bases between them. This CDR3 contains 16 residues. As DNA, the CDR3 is TGTGCCAGCAGCGTAGACCGGGAGTGGGGGACAGATACGCAGTATTTT. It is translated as CASSVDREWGTDTQYF.

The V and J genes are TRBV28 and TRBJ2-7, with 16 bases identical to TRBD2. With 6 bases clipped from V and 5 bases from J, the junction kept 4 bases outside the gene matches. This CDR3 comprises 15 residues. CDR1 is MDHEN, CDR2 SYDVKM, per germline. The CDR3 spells CASRGTSGGANEQYF. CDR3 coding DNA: TGTGCCAGCAGGGGGACTAGCGGGGGGGCCAACGAGCAGTACTTC.

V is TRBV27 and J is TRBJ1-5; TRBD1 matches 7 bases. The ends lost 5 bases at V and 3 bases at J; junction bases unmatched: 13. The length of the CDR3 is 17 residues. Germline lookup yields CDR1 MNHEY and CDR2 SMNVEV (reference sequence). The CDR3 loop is CASSPGTAVIFNQPQHF. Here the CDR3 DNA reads TGTGCCAGCAGTCCGGGGACAGCAGTGATCTTCAATCAGCCCCAGCATTTT.

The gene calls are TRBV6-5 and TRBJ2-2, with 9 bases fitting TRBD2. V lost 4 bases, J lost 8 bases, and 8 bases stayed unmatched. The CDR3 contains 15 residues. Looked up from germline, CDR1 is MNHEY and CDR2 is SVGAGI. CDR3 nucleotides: TGTGCCAGCAGTTTCGTATTGAGCGGGAGGGGGGAGCTGTTTTTT. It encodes CASSFVLSGRGELFF.

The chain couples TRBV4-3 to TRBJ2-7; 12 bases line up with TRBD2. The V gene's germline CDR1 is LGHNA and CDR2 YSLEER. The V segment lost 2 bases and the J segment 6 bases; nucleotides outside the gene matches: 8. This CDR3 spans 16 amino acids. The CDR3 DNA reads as TGCGCCAGCAGCCAAAAACGGACTAGCGGGACCTTCGAGCAGTACTTC. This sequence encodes CASSQKRTSGTFEQYF.

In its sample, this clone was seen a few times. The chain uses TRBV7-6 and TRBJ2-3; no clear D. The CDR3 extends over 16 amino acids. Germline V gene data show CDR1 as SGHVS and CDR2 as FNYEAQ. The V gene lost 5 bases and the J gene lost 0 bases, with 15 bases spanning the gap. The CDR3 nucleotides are TGTGCCAGCAGCCGAGCCCTACAGCTTAGCACAGATACGCAGTATTTT. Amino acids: CASSRALQLSTDTQYF.

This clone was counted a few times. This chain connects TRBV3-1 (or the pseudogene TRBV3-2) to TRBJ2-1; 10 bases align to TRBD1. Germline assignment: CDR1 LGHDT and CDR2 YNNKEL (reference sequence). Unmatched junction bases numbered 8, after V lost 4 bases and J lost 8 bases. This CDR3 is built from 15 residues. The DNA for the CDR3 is TGTGCCAGCAGCCTAGAGGGGGACAGGGGAGATGAGCAGTTCTTC. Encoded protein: CASSLEGDRGDEQFF.

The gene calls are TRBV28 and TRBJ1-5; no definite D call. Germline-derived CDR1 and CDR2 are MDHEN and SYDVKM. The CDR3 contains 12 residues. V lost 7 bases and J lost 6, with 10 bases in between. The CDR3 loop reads CASNEGGQPQHF. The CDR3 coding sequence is TGTGCCAGCAATGAGGGAGGTCAGCCCCAGCATTTT.

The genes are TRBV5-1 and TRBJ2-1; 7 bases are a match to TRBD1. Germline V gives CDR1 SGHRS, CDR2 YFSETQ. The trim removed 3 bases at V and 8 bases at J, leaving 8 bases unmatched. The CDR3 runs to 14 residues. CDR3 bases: TGCGCCAGCAGCTGGACGACAGGGATCGATGAGCAGTTCTTC. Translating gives CASSWTTGIDEQFF.

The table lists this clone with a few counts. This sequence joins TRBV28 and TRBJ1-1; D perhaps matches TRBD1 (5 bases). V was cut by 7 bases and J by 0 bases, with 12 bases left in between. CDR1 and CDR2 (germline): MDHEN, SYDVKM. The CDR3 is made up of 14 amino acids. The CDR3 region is CASTQGALNTEAFF. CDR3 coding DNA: TGTGCCAGCACCCAAGGGGCTTTGAACACTGAAGCTTTCTTT.

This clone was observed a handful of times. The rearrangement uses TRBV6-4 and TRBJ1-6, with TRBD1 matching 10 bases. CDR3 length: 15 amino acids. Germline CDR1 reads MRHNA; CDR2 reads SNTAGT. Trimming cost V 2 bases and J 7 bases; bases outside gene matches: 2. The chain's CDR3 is CASSDPGQGNSPLHF. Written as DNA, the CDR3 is TGTGCCAGCAGTGACCCGGGACAGGGGAATTCACCCCTCCACTTT.

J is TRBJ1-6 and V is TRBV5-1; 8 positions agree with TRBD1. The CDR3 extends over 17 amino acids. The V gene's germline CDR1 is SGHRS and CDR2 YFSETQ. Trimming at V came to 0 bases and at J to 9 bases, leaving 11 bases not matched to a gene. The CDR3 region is CASSLGSTGGSGSPLHF. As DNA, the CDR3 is TGCGCCAGCAGCTTGGGGAGTACAGGGGGGAGTGGTTCACCCCTCCACTTT.

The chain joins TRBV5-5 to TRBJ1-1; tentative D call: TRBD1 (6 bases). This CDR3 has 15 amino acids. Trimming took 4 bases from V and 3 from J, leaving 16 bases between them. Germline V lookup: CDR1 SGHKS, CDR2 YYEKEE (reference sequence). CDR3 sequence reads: CASSPYKDSYTEAFF. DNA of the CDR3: TGTGCCAGCAGCCCATACAAGGACAGTTACACTGAAGCTTTCTTT.

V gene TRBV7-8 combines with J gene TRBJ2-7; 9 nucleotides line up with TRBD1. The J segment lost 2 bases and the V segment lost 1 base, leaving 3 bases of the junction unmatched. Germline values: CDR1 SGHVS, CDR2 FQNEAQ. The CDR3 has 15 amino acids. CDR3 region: CASSLEGTGTYEQYF. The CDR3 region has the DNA TGTGCCAGCAGCTTAGAGGGGACAGGGACCTACGAGCAGTACTTC.

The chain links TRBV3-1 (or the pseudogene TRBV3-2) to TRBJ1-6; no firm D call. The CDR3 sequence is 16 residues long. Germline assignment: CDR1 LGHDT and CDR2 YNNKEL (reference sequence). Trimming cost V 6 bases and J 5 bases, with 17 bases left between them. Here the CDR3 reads CASRHARREHNSPLHF. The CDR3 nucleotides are TGTGCCAGCAGACATGCCCGACGGGAACATAATTCACCCCTCCACTTT.

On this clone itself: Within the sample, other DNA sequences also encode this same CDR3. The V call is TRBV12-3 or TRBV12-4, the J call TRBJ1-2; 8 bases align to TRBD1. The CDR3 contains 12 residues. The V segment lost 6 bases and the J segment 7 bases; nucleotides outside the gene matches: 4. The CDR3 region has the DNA TGTGCCAGCAGGCAGGGGGCTGGTGGCTACACCTTC. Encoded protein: CASRQGAGGYTF.

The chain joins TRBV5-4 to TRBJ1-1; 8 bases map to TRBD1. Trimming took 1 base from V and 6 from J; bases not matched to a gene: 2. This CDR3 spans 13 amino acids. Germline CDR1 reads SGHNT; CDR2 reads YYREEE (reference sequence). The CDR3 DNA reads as TGTGCCAGCAGCTTGACAGGGGGAGCTGAAGCTTTCTTT. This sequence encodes CASSLTGGAEAFF.

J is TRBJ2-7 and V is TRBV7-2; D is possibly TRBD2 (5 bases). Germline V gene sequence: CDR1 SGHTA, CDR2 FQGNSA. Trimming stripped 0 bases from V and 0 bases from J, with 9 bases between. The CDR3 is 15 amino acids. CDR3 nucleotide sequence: TGTGCCAGCAGCTTAGCCCAGACTACCTCCTACGAGCAGTACTTC. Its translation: CASSLAQTTSYEQYF.

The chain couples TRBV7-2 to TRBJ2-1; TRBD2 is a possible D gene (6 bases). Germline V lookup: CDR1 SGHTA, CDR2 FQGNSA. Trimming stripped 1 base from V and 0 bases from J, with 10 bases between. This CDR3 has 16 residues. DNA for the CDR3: TGTGCCAGCAGCTTAGATGGCGGGAACTCCTACAATGAGCAGTTCTTC. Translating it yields CASSLDGGNSYNEQFF.

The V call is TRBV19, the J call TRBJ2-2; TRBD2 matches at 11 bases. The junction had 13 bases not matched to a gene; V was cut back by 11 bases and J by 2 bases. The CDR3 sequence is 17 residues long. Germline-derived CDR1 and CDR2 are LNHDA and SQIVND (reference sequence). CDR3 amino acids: CASKRVAGGTNTGELFF. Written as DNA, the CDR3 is TGTGCCTCAAAAAGGGTAGCGGGAGGGACAAACACCGGGGAGCTGTTTTTT. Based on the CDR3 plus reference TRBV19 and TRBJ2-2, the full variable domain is DGGITQSPKYLFRKEGQNVTLSCEQNLNHDAMYWYRQDPGQGLRLIYYSQIVNDFQKGDIAEGYSVSREKKESFPLTVTSAQKNPTAFYLCASKRVAGGTNTGELFFGEGSRLTVL.

CDR3 DNA sequence: TGTGCCAGCAGCTTAGATCCGGGCACTAGCGGGGGGCAGGATGAGCAGTTCTTC. This codes for CASSLDPGTSGGQDEQFF. J is TRBJ2-1 and V is TRBV7-3, with 12 bases aligning to TRBD2. Germline CDR1 reads SGHTA; CDR2 reads FQGTGA. Losses at the gene ends were 2 bases for V and 8 bases for J; bases not matched to a gene: 13. This CDR3 contains 18 residues. The full variable domain, its missing parts supplied by reference TRBV7-3 and TRBJ2-1, is GAGVSQTPSNKVTEKGKYVELRCDPISGHTALYWYRQSLGQGPEFLIYFQGTGAADDSGLPNDRFFAVRPEGSVSTLKIQRTERGDSAVYLCASSLDPGTSGGQDEQFFGPGTRLTVL.

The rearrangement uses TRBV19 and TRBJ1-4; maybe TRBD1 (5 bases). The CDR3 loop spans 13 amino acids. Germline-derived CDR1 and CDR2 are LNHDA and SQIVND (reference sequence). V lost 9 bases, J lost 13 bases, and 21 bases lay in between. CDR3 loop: CASTPGLQKGLFF. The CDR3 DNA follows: TGTGCCAGCACGCCGGGACTTCAGAAAGGACTGTTTTTT.

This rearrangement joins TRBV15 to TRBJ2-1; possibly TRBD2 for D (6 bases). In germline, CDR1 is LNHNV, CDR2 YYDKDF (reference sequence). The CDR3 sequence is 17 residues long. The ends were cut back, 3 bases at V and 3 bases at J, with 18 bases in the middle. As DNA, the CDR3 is TGTGCCACCAGCAGTGCCGCTCGGGGGACCCTCTACAATGAGCAGTTCTTC. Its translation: CATSSAARGTLYNEQFF.

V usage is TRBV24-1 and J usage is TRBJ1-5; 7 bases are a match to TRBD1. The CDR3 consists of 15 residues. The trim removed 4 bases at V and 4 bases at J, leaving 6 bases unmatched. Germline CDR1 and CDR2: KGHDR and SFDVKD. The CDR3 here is CATSDRGTVNQPQHF. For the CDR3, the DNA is TGTGCCACCAGTGACCGCGGGACAGTAAATCAGCCCCAGCATTTT.

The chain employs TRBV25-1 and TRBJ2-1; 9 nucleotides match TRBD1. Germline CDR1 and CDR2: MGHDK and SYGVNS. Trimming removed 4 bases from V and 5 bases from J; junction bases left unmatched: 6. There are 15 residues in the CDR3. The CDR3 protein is CASSAPTGGNNEQFF. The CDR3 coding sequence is TGTGCCAGCAGTGCCCCGACAGGGGGGAACAATGAGCAGTTCTTC.

As DNA, the CDR3 is TGTGCCAGCAGCCAAGATGGGACAGGGGGCAACTATGGCTACACCTTC. Translation: CASSQDGTGGNYGYTF. This chain uses TRBV3-1 (or the pseudogene TRBV3-2) with TRBJ1-2; 12 nucleotides agree with TRBD1. The germline V gene encodes CDR1 LGHDT and CDR2 YNNKEL (reference sequence). The CDR3 loop spans 16 amino acids. The junction had 1 base not matched to a gene; V was cut back by 0 bases and J by 2 bases.